This T cell receptor (beta chain) was captured in a study of cytomegalovirus exposure and HLA in healthy donors. Overall study results and limits: The investigators catalogued 164 TCR beta chains as cytomegalovirus-associated.

Comments on this clone: Its antigen is not known.

Separate from the approximately 700-subject first cohort was the approximately 120-subject validation cohort, to which the donors belonged. Sequenced by immunoSEQ multiplex PCR; TCRdb stores in-frame clones only, minus some. The table has hundreds of thousands of clones, about nine tenths seen once; the top ten hold roughly 0.75%. V was cut by 1 base and J by 1 base, with 5 bases left in between. CDR3 length: 14 amino acids. From germline, CDR1 is MNHEY and CDR2 SMNVEV (reference sequence). Sequencing input: PBMCs. This chain joins TRBV27 and TRBJ1-5; D is unclear. This sequence originates from a woman under 30 in good health and CMV-seronegative. CDR3 nucleotides: TGTGCCAGCAGTTTATTTAGCAGCAATCAGCCCCAGCATTTT. Translated, it gives CASSLFSSNQPQHF.